The 25 T cell receptor beta chains presented below share a single source sample, sequenced in a study of T cell repertoires in cytomegalovirus infection (dated by TCRdb to between 2017 and 2020). Reads for this sample came from an Illumina HiSeq 1500. Using fastp at Q25 and MiXCR, TCRdb reprocessed the public reads and kept productive beta chains. Entries that share a CDR3 protein sequence are merged under the most common genes and DNA. This sample has 150,000 to 200,000 distinct CDR3 sequences in its table, and 9.5% of those were observed once. The ten largest clones take up about 5% of the sample. Source material: PBMCs. These receptors came from a human donor in good health (CMV status not recorded). Some clones in this sample may be carry-over from other donors' samples.

Ten or more counts support this clonotype. The chain combines TRBV7-9 with TRBJ1-6, with 8 bases aligning to TRBD1. The CDR3 has 13 amino acids. CDR1 SEHNR and CDR2 FQNEAQ come from the germline V gene (reference sequence). After removal of 6 bases from V and 10 bases from J, the junction contained 5 bases not matched to a gene. The CDR3 nucleotides read TGTGCCAGCAGACCTGGACAGGGCTCACCCCTCCACTTT. Its translation is CASRPGQGSPLHF.

The chain couples TRBV30 to TRBJ2-7; the D is unclear. This CDR3 spans 14 amino acids. Germline V gene sequence: CDR1 GTSNPN, CDR2 SVGIG (reference sequence). Trimming stripped 0 bases from V and 7 bases from J, with 16 bases between. CDR3 residues: CAWSVRGLREEQYF. The CDR3 nucleotides are TGTGCCTGGAGTGTACGTGGGCTCCGAGAGGAGCAGTACTTC.

This rearrangement joins TRBV28 to TRBJ1-2; no definite D call. Germline CDR1 is MDHEN and CDR2 is SYDVKM. The CDR3 runs 16 residues. The germline V and J ends were trimmed by 11 bases and 0 bases, with 22 bases remaining between them. The CDR3 coding sequence is TGTGCCGTACTAGGGCAGGCCCGTCTATCTAACTATGGCTACACCTTC. It codes for CAVLGQARLSNYGYTF.

This chain links TRBV14 with TRBJ2-1, with TRBD1 matching 7 bases. With 1 base clipped from V and 9 bases from J, the junction kept 6 bases outside the gene matches. CDR3 size: 14 residues. Per germline, CDR1 SGHDN and CDR2 FVKESK. CDR3 coding DNA: TGTGCCAGCAGCCAAGTAACTAGGGACAGTGAGCAGTTCTTC. Protein: CASSQVTRDSEQFF.

Many counts were recorded for this clonotype. This rearrangement joins TRBV7-2 to TRBJ2-7, with TRBD2 matching 7 bases. Germline V gives CDR1 SGHTA, CDR2 FQGNSA. The CDR3 consists of 16 residues. V shed 2 bases, J shed 1 base, and the junction held 8 bases outside the gene matches. CDR3 protein: CASSLRAGVTSYEQYF. CDR3 in DNA: TGTGCCAGCAGCTTAAGGGCGGGGGTGACTTCCTACGAGCAGTACTTC. The whole variable domain, filled in from reference TRBV7-2 and TRBJ2-7, reads GAGVSQSPSNKVTEKGKDVELRCDPISGHTALYWYRQSLGQGLEFLIYFQGNSAPDKSGLPSDRFSAERTGGSVSTLTIQRTQQEDSAVYLCASSLRAGVTSYEQYFGPGTRLTVT.

At least ten counts were recorded for this clonotype. The chain joins TRBV12-3 or TRBV12-4 to TRBJ1-5; TRBD1 matches 7 bases. V lost 6 bases, J lost 4 bases, and 6 bases stayed unmatched. This CDR3 contains 14 residues. The CDR3 loop is CASRSGTANQPQHF. The CDR3 DNA follows: TGTGCCAGCAGGTCCGGGACAGCTAATCAGCCCCAGCATTTT.

This clonotype has only a few counts. V and J are TRBV5-4 and TRBJ2-7; TRBD2 is a possible D gene (6 bases). This CDR3 comprises 15 residues. V lost 0 bases, J lost 2 bases, and 12 bases lay in between. The germline V gene encodes CDR1 SGHNT and CDR2 YYREEE (reference sequence). CDR3 in DNA: TGTGCCAGCAGCTTGGATGAGCGGGCCACCTACGAGCAGTACTTC. It encodes CASSLDERATYEQYF.

The chain carries TRBV19 and TRBJ1-1; D is undetermined. Germline CDR1 LNHDA, CDR2 SQIVND (reference sequence). Trimming took 6 bases from V and 3 from J, leaving 11 bases between them. CDR3 length: 13 residues. CDR3 protein: CASSPGRYTEAFF. The CDR3 nucleotides are TGTGCCAGTAGCCCTGGACGGTACACTGAAGCTTTCTTT.

The table lists this clonotype with many counts. The chain has TRBV7-2 and TRBJ1-2; D possibly corresponds to TRBD1 (5 bases). CDR1 is SGHTA, CDR2 FQGNSA, per germline. V lost 5 bases, J lost 7 bases, and 14 bases lay in between. This CDR3 has 13 amino acids. CDR3 in amino acids: CASSPWGGSGYTF. The CDR3 DNA reads TGTGCCAGCAGCCCTTGGGGGGGAAGTGGCTACACCTTC.

In its sample, this clonotype was seen many times. The V gene is TRBV28, the J gene TRBJ1-3; 7 nucleotides match TRBD1. The trim removed 9 bases at V and 3 bases at J, leaving 8 bases unmatched. The germline V gene encodes CDR1 MDHEN and CDR2 SYDVKM. CDR3 length: 14 residues. The DNA of the CDR3 is TGTGCCAGTAGACAGGGAGCCGGTGGAAACACCATATATTTT. This encodes CASRQGAGGNTIYF. The variable domain in full, with the rest retrieved from reference TRBV28 and TRBJ1-3, is DVKVTQSSRYLVKRTGEKVFLECVQDMDHENMFWYRQDPGLGLRLIYFSYDVKMKEKGDIPEGYSVSREKKERFSLILESASTNQTSMYLCASRQGAGGNTIYFGEGSWLTVV.

This clonotype was recorded at least ten times. The chain uses TRBV6-2 or TRBV6-3 and TRBJ2-1; a weak D match, TRBD2 (5 bases). This CDR3 has 14 amino acids. V was trimmed by 2 bases and J by 15 bases, leaving 20 bases between them. CDR1 and CDR2 from the germline V gene are MNHEY and SVGEGT. CDR3 loop: CASSYPTASPAGFF. In DNA, the CDR3 is TGTGCCAGCAGTTACCCTACCGCTAGCCCGGCGGGGTTCTTC.

The sample holds many counts of this clonotype. V usage is TRBV23-1 and J usage is TRBJ2-7, with D possibly matching TRBD1 (6 bases). TRBV23-1 is identified as an open reading frame with a role that is uncertain. V gave up 4 bases and J gave up 0 bases, with 10 bases separating them. CDR3 length: 14 amino acids. The CDR3 DNA is TGCGCCAGCAGTCCCGGGACAAACTCCTACGAGCAGTACTTC. This sequence encodes CASSPGTNSYEQYF.

This clonotype was seen ten or more times. The rearrangement joins TRBV7-2 to TRBJ2-5, with 10 bases identical to TRBD2. CDR1 SGHTA and CDR2 FQGNSA come from the germline V gene. The V segment lost 5 bases and the J segment 0 bases; nucleotides outside the gene matches: 3. The CDR3 runs 15 residues. For the CDR3, the DNA is TGTGCCAGCAGCCAGACTAGCGGGTACCAAGAGACCCAGTACTTC. This encodes CASSQTSGYQETQYF. Combining the CDR3 with reference TRBV7-2 and TRBJ2-5 gives the whole variable domain GAGVSQSPSNKVTEKGKDVELRCDPISGHTALYWYRQSLGQGLEFLIYFQGNSAPDKSGLPSDRFSAERTGGSVSTLTIQRTQQEDSAVYLCASSQTSGYQETQYFGPGTRLLVL.

This clonotype was observed a few times. This chain joins TRBV12-3 or TRBV12-4 and TRBJ1-2; 9 nucleotides agree with TRBD1. This CDR3 contains 17 residues. V gave up 5 bases and J gave up 0 bases; unmatched junction bases: 10. The CDR3 here is CASSGTGSRRANYGYTF. The CDR3 nucleotides read TGTGCCAGCAGTGGGACAGGGAGCCGAAGAGCTAACTATGGCTACACCTTC.

This clonotype was counted only a few times. The chain is built from TRBV11-2 and TRBJ2-6; D is unresolved. Per the germline V gene, CDR1 is SGHAT and CDR2 is FQNNGV. This CDR3 is 13 amino acids long. V was trimmed by 6 bases and J by 0 bases, leaving 3 bases between them. The CDR3 DNA reads as TGTGCCAGCAGATTCTCTGGGGCCAACGTCCTGACTTTC. It specifies CASRFSGANVLTF. The full variable domain, its missing parts supplied by reference TRBV11-2 and TRBJ2-6, is EAGVAQSPRYKIIEKRQSVAFWCNPISGHATLYWYQQILGQGPKLLIQFQNNGVVDDSQLPKDRFSAERLKGVDSTLKIQPAKLEDSAVYLCASRFSGANVLTFGAGSRLTVL.

This clonotype has just a few counts. J is TRBJ1-2 and V is TRBV29-1, with D hard to call. Germline values: CDR1 SQVTM, CDR2 ANQGSEA. The length of the CDR3 is 11 residues. V lost 3 bases, J lost 8 bases, and 10 bases lay in between. The CDR3 sequence is CSVESGRGYTF. The CDR3 DNA reads as TGCAGCGTTGAGAGCGGTAGAGGCTACACCTTC.

This clonotype was found a few times. This sequence joins TRBV6-1 and TRBJ2-7; 7 bases match TRBD1. The J segment lost 9 bases and the V segment lost 7 bases, leaving 9 bases of the junction unmatched. CDR1 and CDR2 (germline): MNHNS, SASEGT. The CDR3 loop spans 12 amino acids. The CDR3: CASTDLTGRQYF. DNA for the CDR3: TGTGCCAGCACCGATCTGACAGGGAGGCAGTACTTC.

This clonotype has at least ten counts. The chain employs TRBV11-3 and TRBJ2-7; D remains ambiguous. The CDR3 spans 15 residues. Trimming stripped 1 base from V and 7 bases from J, with 17 bases between. From germline, CDR1 is SGHNT and CDR2 YENEEA. The CDR3 spells CASSLGGNSLGEQYF. The CDR3 DNA reads as TGTGCCAGCAGCTTAGGCGGAAACAGCCTTGGAGAGCAGTACTTC.

A note on this clonotype: Given a much more abundant clone one base away, this may be a read error. V usage is TRBV11-2 and J usage is TRBJ1-3; no clear D gene. This CDR3 comprises 13 residues. Germline lookup yields CDR1 SGHAT and CDR2 FQNNGV. The CDR3 loop reads CASSFLSGKTIYF. The CDR3 DNA sequence: TGTGCCAGCAGCTTTTTGTCTGGAAAAACCATATATTTT.

This clonotype was seen repeatedly, ten times or more. The chain employs TRBV7-8 and TRBJ1-2; 7 nucleotides line up with TRBD1. Germline CDR1 reads SGHVS; CDR2 reads FQNEAQ. Trimming removed 2 bases from V and 2 bases from J; junction bases left unmatched: 11. The CDR3 spans 17 residues. CDR3 loop: CASSLRITGARNYGYTF. The CDR3 nucleotides read TGTGCCAGCAGCTTAAGAATTACAGGGGCCAGGAACTATGGCTACACCTTC.

V gene TRBV10-3 combines with J gene TRBJ1-2, with 9 bases matching TRBD1. Per germline, CDR1 ENHRY and CDR2 SYGVKD. The CDR3 contains 15 residues. V dropped 6 bases and J dropped 2; count of bases not matched to a gene: 7. The CDR3: CAISDRQGVNYGYTF. The CDR3 DNA reads as TGTGCCATCAGCGACCGACAGGGGGTAAACTATGGCTACACCTTC.

This clonotype appeared many times. CDR3 coding DNA: TGTGCCAGCAGCTTACATACAGGAGGGACTGAAGCTTTCTTT. It specifies CASSLHTGGTEAFF. The chain couples TRBV7-3 to TRBJ1-1; D possibly corresponds to TRBD1 (5 bases). The CDR3 consists of 14 residues. Germline V gene sequence: CDR1 SGHTA, CDR2 FQGTGA. The germline V and J ends were trimmed by 2 bases and 5 bases, with 12 bases remaining between them.

This clonotype was seen repeatedly, ten times or more. The genes are TRBV28 and TRBJ2-7; D is unresolved. The ends were cut back, 2 bases at V and 0 bases at J, with 5 bases in the middle. Germline V gives CDR1 MDHEN, CDR2 SYDVKM. The CDR3 spans 13 residues. The CDR3 loop is CASSLPISYEQYF. The CDR3 DNA follows: TGTGCCAGCAGTTTACCCATCTCCTACGAGCAGTACTTC.

This clonotype was seen ten or more times. The J gene is TRBJ1-2, the V gene TRBV7-9, with D possibly being TRBD1 (6 bases). There are 15 residues in the CDR3. Germline values: CDR1 SEHNR, CDR2 FQNEAQ (reference sequence). Trimming removed 4 bases at V and 4 bases at J, with 16 bases between. The CDR3 DNA reads TGTGCCAGCAGCTCTATAGACAGGACCCCCTATGGCTACACCTTC. It specifies CASSSIDRTPYGYTF.

This clonotype came up many times. V and J are TRBV12-3 or TRBV12-4 and TRBJ1-2, with D tentatively TRBD1 (6 bases). The V end was cut by 6 bases, the J end by 2 bases, with 22 bases between. The CDR3 extends over 17 amino acids. Here the CDR3 reads CASRHTDSLSANYGYTF. CDR3 sequence (DNA): TGTGCCAGCAGACACACGGACAGTTTAAGTGCAAACTATGGCTACACCTTC.